This T cell receptor beta chain comes out of a study of patients and donors after allogeneic stem cell transplantation. The V end lost 7 bases, the J end lost 7 bases, and 8 bases lay between the germline ends. There are 11 residues in the CDR3. Germline CDR1 and CDR2: SGDLS and YYNGEE. TCRdb reanalysed the RT-PCR reads using MiXCR and keeps one entry per CDR3 protein. The sample contains tens of thousands of distinct CDR3 sequences, 45% to 50% of which appear only once. Sequencing was performed on blood, either unsorted or a sorted T cell fraction (not recorded which). This TCR derives from a human donor who was either an allogeneic HSCT recipient or a stem cell or donor lymphocyte infusion donor (not recorded which). It is not recorded whose cells these are; they may come from a transplant donor. The chain employs TRBV9 and TRBJ2-2; no definite D call. The CDR3 coding sequence is TGTGCCAGCGGAGATATCGGGGAGCTGTTTTTT. Encoded protein: CASGDIGELFF.